These 8 T cell receptor beta chains came from one sample sequenced in a study of blood T cell repertoires in COVID-19 (TCRdb year 2020). Receptors were amplified or captured by the immunoSEQ multiplex PCR assay. The table comes from immuneACCESS by way of TCRdb, which keeps in-frame sequences with V and J called. Part of the clones is missing from these tables; in studies checked, under half for an unresolved V gene and the rest for unknown reasons. This sample gives about 200,000 clones in total; 70% to 90% of them show up just once. Roughly 2.2% of the sample rests with the top ten. The specimen sequenced was peripheral blood. These TCRs come from a woman in her fifties or sixties with acute or convalescent COVID-19.

The chain is built from TRBV10-2 and TRBJ2-2; D possibly corresponds to TRBD1 (5 bases). The CDR3 runs 12 residues. Trimming pared 4 bases from V and 5 bases from J, leaving 5 bases between. Germline V CDR1 and CDR2: WSHSY, SAAADI. As DNA, the CDR3 is TGCGCCAGCAGTGCAGGGACCGGGGAGCTGTTTTTT. Translated: CASSAGTGELFF.

V gene TRBV27 combines with J gene TRBJ1-2, with 8 bases that match TRBD1. Germline trimming cut 5 bases from V and 8 bases from J; bases unmatched to any gene: 10. Germline loops: CDR1 MNHEY, CDR2 SMNVEV (reference sequence). This CDR3 contains 14 residues. The CDR3 loop is CASSVTGASWGYTF. DNA of the CDR3: TGTGCCAGCAGTGTGACAGGGGCTAGCTGGGGCTACACCTTC.

The rearrangement links TRBV6-6 to TRBJ2-1; 12 positions agree with TRBD2. The germline CDR1 and CDR2 sequences are MNHNY and SVGAGI (reference sequence). CDR3 length: 15 residues. The V segment lost 6 bases and the J segment 9 bases; nucleotides outside the gene matches: 9. The CDR3 coding sequence is TGTGCCAGCAGCTCTACTAGCGGGGGGCGGACTGAGCAGTTCTTC. This gives the protein CASSSTSGGRTEQFF.

The chain links TRBV4-3 to TRBJ2-3; 14 bases match TRBD2. V shed 2 bases, J shed 6 bases, and the junction held 1 base outside the gene matches. Germline V CDR1 and CDR2: LGHNA, YSLEER. The CDR3 length is 15 residues. The CDR3 region has the DNA TGCGCCAGCAGCCAACGGACTAGCGGGAGGGATACGCAGTATTTT. This translates into CASSQRTSGRDTQYF.

The CDR3 protein is CASSRQGEAFF. The CDR3 DNA is TGTGCCAGCAGTAGACAGGGTGAAGCTTTCTTT. The chain links TRBV6-5 to TRBJ1-1; 7 positions agree with TRBD1. V trimming: 5 bases; J trimming: 7 bases; junction bases outside the gene matches: 1. The CDR3 totals 11 residues. Germline-derived CDR1 and CDR2 are MNHEY and SVGAGI.

The chain couples TRBV4-2 to TRBJ2-7, with 15 positions matching TRBD2. This CDR3 is 15 amino acids long. Germline lookup yields CDR1 LGHNA and CDR2 YNFKEQ. The J segment lost 4 bases and the V segment lost 6 bases, leaving 4 bases of the junction unmatched. CDR3: CASRAGLAGGYEQYF. DNA for the CDR3: TGTGCCAGCAGGGCCGGACTAGCGGGGGGGTACGAGCAGTACTTC.

The chain recombines TRBV9 with TRBJ2-2, with D perhaps matching TRBD2 (6 bases). This CDR3 has 18 residues. V was clipped by 3 bases and J by 1 base, with 19 bases between them. Germline V lookup: CDR1 SGDLS, CDR2 YYNGEE. CDR3 sequence (DNA): TGTGCCAGCAGCGCCACAACGGCGGGACCTTTGAACACCGGGGAGCTGTTTTTT. Its protein product is CASSATTAGPLNTGELFF.

This chain links TRBV11-3 with TRBJ2-7, with a possible D match to TRBD2 (5 bases). Germline lookup yields CDR1 SGHNT and CDR2 YENEEA. The CDR3 has 12 residues. The V gene lost 5 bases and the J gene lost 6 bases, with 11 bases spanning the gap. The CDR3 nucleotides read TGTGCCAGCAGCCGCGGACTCGGCGAGCAGTACTTC. Its translation is CASSRGLGEQYF.